Below are 16 T cell receptor beta chains sequenced from a single sample in a study of cytomegalovirus exposure and HLA in healthy donors. PCR employed 60 Vbeta and 13 Jbeta primers. Assay: immunoSEQ multiplex PCR; the TCRdb copy retains only in-frame clones and omits some. The repertoire holds about 170,000 clones, with 65% to 85% as singletons. The specimen was PBMCs. The receptors were gathered from a woman aged 45-65 years in good health and CMV-seropositive.

The chain couples TRBV4-2 to TRBJ2-5, with 7 bases that match TRBD2. V dropped 1 base and J dropped 3; count of bases not matched to a gene: 11. Germline CDR1 reads LGHNA; CDR2 reads YNFKEQ. The CDR3 runs to 17 residues. The CDR3 protein is CASSQVLGGGPEETQYF. CDR3 nucleotide sequence: TGTGCCAGCAGCCAAGTATTGGGGGGAGGGCCGGAAGAGACCCAGTACTTC.

The genes are TRBV6-1 and TRBJ1-6; maybe TRBD1 (5 bases). This CDR3 region has 12 residues. Germline V gene lookup returns CDR1 MNHNS and CDR2 SASEGT. The V end lost 7 bases, the J end lost 9 bases, and 10 bases lay between the germline ends. The CDR3 bases are TGTGCCAGCATCTTGGGGCGTTCACCCCTCCACTTT. Translation gives CASILGRSPLHF.

This chain uses TRBV6-1 with TRBJ2-7, with D possibly matching TRBD2 (6 bases). Trimming cost V 1 base and J 0 bases, with 10 bases left between them. The CDR3 runs 15 residues. From germline, CDR1 is MNHNS and CDR2 SASEGT. The CDR3, as DNA: TGTGCCAGCAGTGAAGAAGCGGGCAGCTCCTACGAGCAGTACTTC. Translation gives CASSEEAGSSYEQYF.

This clone was counted a single time. The rearrangement joins TRBV11-1 to TRBJ2-1; D gene ambiguous. Per the germline V gene, CDR1 is SGHAT and CDR2 is FQDESV (reference sequence). This CDR3 has 15 amino acids. V shed 5 bases and J shed 5 bases, with 16 bases lying between them. The chain's CDR3 is CASSALLPPNNEQFF. CDR3 coding DNA: TGTGCCAGCAGCGCCCTTTTACCACCTAACAATGAGCAGTTCTTC. The full variable domain, its missing parts supplied by reference TRBV11-1 and TRBJ2-1, is EAEVAQSPRYKITEKSQAVAFWCDPISGHATLYWYRQILGQGPELLVQFQDESVVDDSQLPKDRFSAERLKGVDSTLKIQPAELGDSAMYLCASSALLPPNNEQFFGPGTRLTVL.

This clone showed up just once. This chain links TRBV27 with TRBJ2-3, with 9 bases lining up with TRBD2. There are 18 residues in the CDR3. Germline loops: CDR1 MNHEY, CDR2 SMNVEV (reference sequence). V lost 1 base, J lost 1 base, and 9 bases stayed unmatched. CDR3 in DNA: TGTGCCAGCAGTTTATGGCGGGAGGGCCTAAGAGGCACAGATACGCAGTATTTT. It specifies CASSLWREGLRGTDTQYF.

This sequence joins TRBV11-2 and TRBJ2-5; tentatively, D is TRBD1 (6 bases). The CDR3 runs to 17 residues. CDR1 and CDR2 from the germline V gene are SGHAT and FQNNGV. With 5 bases removed from V and 4 bases from J, the gap between germline ends came to 23 bases. As DNA, the CDR3 is TGTGCCAGCAGCCCAGCTTTTACCAGGGGAGCAGGAGAGACCCAGTACTTC. It is translated as CASSPAFTRGAGETQYF.

CDR3 loop: CASSPGQSGNTIYF. For the CDR3, the DNA is TGTGCCAGCTCACCCGGACAGAGTGGAAACACCATATATTTT. This chain connects TRBV18 to TRBJ1-3; TRBD1 might be the D (6 bases). From germline, CDR1 is KGHSH and CDR2 LQKENI. The CDR3 runs to 14 residues. Trimming shortened V by 3 bases and J by 3 bases, and 9 bases separated the two germline ends.

The CDR3 DNA is TGCAGTGCTTCCGCGGATACTGAAGCTTTCTTT. Translating gives CSASADTEAFF. The chain recombines TRBV20-1 with TRBJ1-1; D not resolved. The germline V and J ends were trimmed by 5 bases and 5 bases, with 9 bases remaining between them. The CDR3 covers 11 residues. CDR1 DFQATT and CDR2 SNEGSKA come from the germline V gene (reference sequence).

This clone has only one observation. The chain recombines TRBV10-3 with TRBJ2-1; D may be TRBD1 (8 bases). Germline-derived CDR1 and CDR2 are ENHRY and SYGVKD. The CDR3 consists of 11 residues. The V and J ends lost 10 bases and 9 bases respectively, with 13 bases between them. The CDR3 coding sequence is TGTGCCACCACAGGGGGGGGTGAGCAGTTCTTC. Translation gives CATTGGGEQFF.

The chain links TRBV19 to TRBJ1-1; no firm D call. The V end lost 1 base, the J end lost 2 bases, and 11 bases lay between the germline ends. There are 15 residues in the CDR3. CDR1 LNHDA and CDR2 SQIVND come from the germline V gene (reference sequence). CDR3: CASSIGGSRNTEAFF. The CDR3 DNA reads TGTGCCAGTAGTATAGGAGGCAGCCGCAACACTGAAGCTTTCTTT.

The chain links TRBV21-1 to TRBJ2-1; no DNA check was done on the table's D call, TRBD2. TRBV21-1 is a pseudogene segment. This CDR3 has 15 residues. CDR3 protein: CASSKGLAGTNEQFF. Here the CDR3 DNA reads TGTGCCAGCAGCAAAGGGCTAGCGGGGACCAATGAGCAGTTCTTC.

The V call is TRBV7-2, the J call TRBJ2-1, with 10 bases matching TRBD2. The V gene's germline CDR1 is SGHTA and CDR2 FQGNSA. The trim removed 3 bases at V and 9 bases at J, leaving 5 bases unmatched. This CDR3 region has 14 residues. The DNA of the CDR3 is TGTGCCAGCAGCTTGCTAGCGGGAGCGGGTGAGCAGTTCTTC. Protein sequence: CASSLLAGAGEQFF. The whole variable domain, filled in from reference TRBV7-2 and TRBJ2-1, reads GAGVSQSPSNKVTEKGKDVELRCDPISGHTALYWYRQSLGQGLEFLIYFQGNSAPDKSGLPSDRFSAERTGGSVSTLTIQRTQQEDSAVYLCASSLLAGAGEQFFGPGTRLTVL.

The gene calls are TRBV6-4 and TRBJ2-3, with D possibly TRBD1 on 5 matching bases. The CDR3 contains 14 residues. The germline V and J ends were trimmed by 4 bases and 4 bases, with 12 bases remaining between them. Germline V gene lookup returns CDR1 MRHNA and CDR2 SNTAGT. In DNA, the CDR3 is TGTGCCAGCAGTGCCGCAGGGAACGCAGATACGCAGTATTTT. Protein sequence: CASSAAGNADTQYF.

This rearrangement joins TRBV21-1 to TRBJ1-2. TRBV21-1 is listed as a pseudogene. This CDR3 has 12 residues. The CDR3, as DNA: TGTGCCAGCGGGAGTGGCCACGGTGGCTACACCTTC. Its protein product is CASGSGHGGYTF.

This CDR3 reads CASRSGTSGRFSTNEQFF. The CDR3, as DNA: TGTGCCAGCAGGTCCGGGACTAGCGGGAGGTTTTCGACGAATGAGCAGTTCTTC. This chain connects TRBV7-9 to TRBJ2-1; 15 bases line up with TRBD2. CDR3 length equals 18 residues. The J segment lost 7 bases and the V segment lost 6 bases, leaving 13 bases of the junction unmatched. The germline CDR1 and CDR2 sequences are SEHNR and FQNEAQ (reference sequence).

This clone has just a few counts. V is TRBV10-3 and J is TRBJ1-2, with D tentatively TRBD1 (5 bases). This CDR3 comprises 13 residues. Trimming took off 10 bases at V and 4 bases at J, with 16 bases between the two ends. Germline-derived CDR1 and CDR2 are ENHRY and SYGVKD. In DNA, the CDR3 is TGTGCCACCGGAGGGGACTCCCTCTATGGCTACACCTTC. It encodes CATGGDSLYGYTF.